This TCR beta chain was retrieved from a study of T cell repertoires in cytomegalovirus infection. The wider study: CMV epitopes that were recently identified and HLA-C-restricted were used alongside well-studied HLA-B-restricted ones.

TCRdb processed the reads anew with MiXCR; each CDR3 protein has one entry. The data show around 340,000 distinct CDR3 sequences, under 35% seen once. The length of the CDR3 is 18 residues. Germline lookup yields CDR1 MGHDK and CDR2 SYGVNS. V lost 5 bases, J lost 0 bases, and 20 bases lay in between. Remarks on this clonotype: Its antigen is currently unknown.

The specimen was cultured PBMCs, collected from culture after CMV antigen stimulation. This TCR was recovered from a human donor in good health (CMV status not recorded). Some clones in this sample may be carry-over from other donors' samples. The chain carries TRBV25-1 and TRBJ2-1; D is possibly TRBD1 or TRBD2 (5 bases each). The DNA of the CDR3 is TGTGCCAGCAGTCAAACAATGCTACGGGGCAGCTCCTACAATGAGCAGTTCTTC. As protein: CASSQTMLRGSSYNEQFF.